The 12 T cell receptor beta chains below come from one sample, sequenced in a study of blood T cell repertoires in COVID-19 (TCRdb year 2020). Receptors were amplified or captured by the immunoSEQ multiplex PCR assay. This is the immuneACCESS table as TCRdb keeps it, with only in-frame sequences that have V and J called. A part of the clones is gone; compared with another copy, unresolved V genes explain less than half, and the rest is unexplained. The sample records some 150,000 clones, around 85% of which are singletons. Of the sample, roughly 3.5% is held by the ten largest clones. The sample taken for sequencing was peripheral blood. The receptors here all came from a man aged 70-80 years with acute or convalescent COVID-19.

There are a few counts of this clone. This chain joins TRBV7-3 and TRBJ2-3; D gene uncertain. The V end was cut by 4 bases, the J end by 2 bases, with 4 bases between. The CDR3 is made up of 12 amino acids. In germline, CDR1 is SGHTA, CDR2 FQGTGA. The CDR3 protein is CASSSSTDTQYF. CDR3 DNA sequence: TGTGCCAGCAGCTCCTCCACAGATACGCAGTATTTT.

This rearrangement joins TRBV19 to TRBJ1-6; 8 bases are shared with TRBD1. This CDR3 comprises 13 residues. Per germline, CDR1 LNHDA and CDR2 SQIVND (reference sequence). The trim removed 7 bases at V and 8 bases at J, leaving 4 bases unmatched. The CDR3 sequence is CASKEQGDSPLHF. The CDR3 nucleotides are TGTGCCAGTAAGGAACAGGGGGATTCACCCCTCCACTTT.

There are many counts of this clone. The gene calls are TRBV7-2 and TRBJ2-1; 7 bases are a match to TRBD2. The CDR3 covers 15 residues. V shed 5 bases, J shed 1 base, and the junction held 5 bases outside the gene matches. Per germline, CDR1 SGHTA and CDR2 FQGNSA. In DNA form, the CDR3 reads TGTGCCAGCAGCGGAGGCGGGAGATCCTACAATGAGCAGTTCTTC. It is translated as CASSGGGRSYNEQFF.

V gene TRBV2 combines with J gene TRBJ1-6, with D perhaps matching TRBD1 (6 bases). CDR3 length: 14 amino acids. Trimming shortened V by 6 bases and J by 10 bases, and 16 bases separated the two germline ends. The V gene's germline CDR1 is SNHLY and CDR2 FYNNEI. The CDR3 nucleotides read TGTGCCAGCAGCCGACAGGCCGATGGATCACCCCTCCACTTT. Translated: CASSRQADGSPLHF.

This rearrangement joins TRBV5-1 to TRBJ2-3; 15 positions agree with TRBD2. Germline-derived CDR1 and CDR2 are SGHRS and YFSETQ. This CDR3 region has 20 residues. V shed 3 bases and J 3 bases; nucleotides not matched to a gene: 14. The chain's CDR3 is CASSSRGLAGGLRGTDTQYF. For the CDR3, the DNA is TGCGCCAGCAGCTCCAGGGGACTAGCGGGAGGCCTCCGGGGGACAGATACGCAGTATTTT.

The rearrangement joins TRBV5-5 to TRBJ1-5; 7 positions agree with TRBD1. CDR3 length: 15 residues. Unmatched junction bases numbered 7, after V lost 4 bases and J lost 3 bases. Germline values: CDR1 SGHKS, CDR2 YYEKEE (reference sequence). The CDR3 sequence: CASSPHGTVNQPQHF. Here the CDR3 DNA reads TGTGCCAGCAGCCCTCATGGGACAGTCAATCAGCCCCAGCATTTT.

The chain links TRBV28 to TRBJ2-1, with 7 bases that match TRBD2. Unmatched junction bases numbered 5, after V lost 2 bases and J lost 4 bases. The CDR3 has 15 amino acids. Germline assignment: CDR1 MDHEN and CDR2 SYDVKM. CDR3 protein: CASSLRAGIYNEQFF. The CDR3 bases are TGTGCCAGCAGTTTAAGAGCGGGGATTTACAATGAGCAGTTCTTC. The whole variable domain, filled in from reference TRBV28 and TRBJ2-1, reads DVKVTQSSRYLVKRTGEKVFLECVQDMDHENMFWYRQDPGLGLRLIYFSYDVKMKEKGDIPEGYSVSREKKERFSLILESASTNQTSMYLCASSLRAGIYNEQFFGPGTRLTVL.

The V and J genes are TRBV6-5 and TRBJ2-2, with D perhaps matching TRBD2 (6 bases). The CDR3 covers 11 residues. Germline CDR1 MNHEY, CDR2 SVGAGI. V dropped 8 bases and J dropped 7 bases, with 8 bases sitting between them. Here the CDR3 DNA reads TGTGCCAGCCGGGGGTTCGGGGAGCTGTTTTTT. This gives the protein CASRGFGELFF.

This clone showed up just once. The genes are TRBV12-5 and TRBJ1-2; the D is unclear. This CDR3 has 14 residues. Trimming removed 1 base at V and 6 bases at J, with 12 bases between. Germline CDR1 and CDR2: LGHNT and FRNRAP. CDR3: CASGLDGSAHGYTF. In DNA, the CDR3 is TGTGCTAGTGGTTTGGACGGGTCTGCCCATGGCTACACCTTC.

J is TRBJ2-2 and V is TRBV10-3, with 9 bases aligning to TRBD1. The length of the CDR3 is 17 residues. V dropped 6 bases and J dropped 6; count of bases not matched to a gene: 14. CDR1 ENHRY and CDR2 SYGVKD come from the germline V gene. The CDR3 is CAISPGQGFGRSGELFF. The CDR3 DNA follows: TGTGCCATCAGCCCGGGACAGGGATTTGGAAGGTCCGGGGAGCTGTTTTTT.

This clone was counted only a few times. The chain links TRBV3-1 (or the pseudogene TRBV3-2) to TRBJ1-5, with TRBD1 identical over 7 bases. The CDR3 is made up of 14 amino acids. The V segment lost 5 bases and the J segment 7 bases; nucleotides outside the gene matches: 8. Per germline, CDR1 LGHDT and CDR2 YNNKEL (reference sequence). The CDR3 loop is CASSYRGGRQPQHF. The CDR3 DNA sequence: TGTGCCAGCAGCTATAGAGGGGGCCGGCAGCCCCAGCATTTT.

V gene TRBV7-2 combines with J gene TRBJ1-1; tentative D call: TRBD1 (5 bases). The CDR3 contains 16 residues. Germline CDR1 SGHTA, CDR2 FQGNSA. Deletions cut 3 bases from V and 4 bases from J, with 18 bases between. The DNA for the CDR3 is TGTGCCAGCAGCTTGACGGCAGGGCAACTTGCCACTGAAGCTTTCTTT. It codes for CASSLTAGQLATEAFF.